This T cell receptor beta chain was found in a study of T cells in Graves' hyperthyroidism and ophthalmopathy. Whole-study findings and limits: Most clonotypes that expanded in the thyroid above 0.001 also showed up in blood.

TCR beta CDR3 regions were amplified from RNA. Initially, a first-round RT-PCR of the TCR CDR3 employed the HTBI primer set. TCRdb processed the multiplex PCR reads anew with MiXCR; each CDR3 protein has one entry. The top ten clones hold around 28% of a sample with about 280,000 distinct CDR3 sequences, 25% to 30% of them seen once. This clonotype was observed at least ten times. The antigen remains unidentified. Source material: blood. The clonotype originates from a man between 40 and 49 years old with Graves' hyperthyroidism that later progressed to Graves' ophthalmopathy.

In DNA form, the CDR3 reads TGCAGTGCTAGAGCCCCCCTAGGGCGCCGGGAGAGGTGGGAGACCCAGTACTTC. This gives the protein CSARAPLGRRERWETQYF. The J gene is TRBJ2-5, the V gene TRBV20-1, with D possibly matching TRBD2 (6 bases). CDR3 length: 18 residues. The V gene lost 1 base and the J gene lost 5 bases, with 26 bases spanning the gap. Looked up from germline, CDR1 is DFQATT and CDR2 is SNEGSKA (reference sequence).